This TCR beta chain appears in the sequencing data of a study of blood T cell repertoires in COVID-19. The V and J ends lost 2 bases and 4 bases respectively, with 15 bases between them. Germline loops: CDR1 LNHDA, CDR2 SQIVND (reference sequence). The CDR3 extends over 16 amino acids. Measured with immunoSEQ multiplex PCR; TCRdb has only the in-frame clones, and not every one. The table includes about 40,000 clones, about 80% detected once. The sample comprised peripheral blood. This sequence was found in a woman in her sixties with acute or convalescent COVID-19. The chain has TRBV19 and TRBJ2-1, with D possibly TRBD1 on 6 matching bases. Here the CDR3 reads CASSIRTDTSYNEQFF. The CDR3 nucleotides read TGTGCCAGTAGTATAAGGACAGATACTTCGTACAATGAGCAGTTCTTC.